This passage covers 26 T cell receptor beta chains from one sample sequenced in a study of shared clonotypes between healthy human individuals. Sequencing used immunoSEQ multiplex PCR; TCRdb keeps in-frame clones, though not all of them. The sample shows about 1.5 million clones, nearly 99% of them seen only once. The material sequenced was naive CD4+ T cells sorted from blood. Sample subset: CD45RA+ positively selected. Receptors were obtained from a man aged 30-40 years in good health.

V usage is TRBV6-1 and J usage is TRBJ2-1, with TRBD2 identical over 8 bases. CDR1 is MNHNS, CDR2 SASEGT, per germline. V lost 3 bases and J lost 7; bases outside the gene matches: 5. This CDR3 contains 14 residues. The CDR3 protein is CASSEREVRNEQFF. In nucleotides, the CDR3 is TGTGCCAGCAGTGAGCGGGAGGTACGTAATGAGCAGTTCTTC.

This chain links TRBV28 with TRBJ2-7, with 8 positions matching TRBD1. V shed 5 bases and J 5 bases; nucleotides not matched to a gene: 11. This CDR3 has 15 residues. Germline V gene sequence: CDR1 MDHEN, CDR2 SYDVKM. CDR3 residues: CASSVLDRVVDEQYF. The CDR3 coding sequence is TGTGCCAGCAGTGTTCTGGACAGGGTAGTCGACGAGCAGTACTTC.

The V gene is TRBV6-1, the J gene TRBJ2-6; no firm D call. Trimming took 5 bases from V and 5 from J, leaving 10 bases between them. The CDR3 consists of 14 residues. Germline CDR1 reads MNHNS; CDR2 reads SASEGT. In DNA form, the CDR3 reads TGTGCCAGCAGTTTCGGAGTGAGGGCCAACGTCCTGACTTTC. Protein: CASSFGVRANVLTF.

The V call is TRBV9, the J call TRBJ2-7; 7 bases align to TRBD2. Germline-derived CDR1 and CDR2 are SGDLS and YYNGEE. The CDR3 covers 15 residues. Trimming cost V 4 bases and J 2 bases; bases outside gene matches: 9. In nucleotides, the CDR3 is TGTGCCAGCAGCCCCCTAGCGGTCATGACCTACGAGCAGTACTTC. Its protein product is CASSPLAVMTYEQYF.

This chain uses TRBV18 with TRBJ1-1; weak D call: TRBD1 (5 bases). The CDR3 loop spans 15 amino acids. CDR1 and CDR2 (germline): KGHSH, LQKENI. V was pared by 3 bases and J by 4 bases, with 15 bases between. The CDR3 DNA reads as TGTGCCAGCTCACCTAGTCGGGGGAGGGCCACTGAAGCTTTCTTT. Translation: CASSPSRGRATEAFF.

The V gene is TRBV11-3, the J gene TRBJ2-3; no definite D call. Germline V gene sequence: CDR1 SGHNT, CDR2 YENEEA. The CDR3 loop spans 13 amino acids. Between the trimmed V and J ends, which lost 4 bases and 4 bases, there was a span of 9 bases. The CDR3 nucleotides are TGTGCCAGCAGCTACCGGAGAGCAGATACGCAGTATTTT. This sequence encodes CASSYRRADTQYF.

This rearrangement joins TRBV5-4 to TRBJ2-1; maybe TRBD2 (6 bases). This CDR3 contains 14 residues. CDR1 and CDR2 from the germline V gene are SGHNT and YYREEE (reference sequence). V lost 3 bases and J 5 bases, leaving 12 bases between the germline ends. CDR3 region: CASSWTGTHNEQFF. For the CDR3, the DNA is TGTGCCAGCAGCTGGACCGGGACTCACAATGAGCAGTTCTTC.

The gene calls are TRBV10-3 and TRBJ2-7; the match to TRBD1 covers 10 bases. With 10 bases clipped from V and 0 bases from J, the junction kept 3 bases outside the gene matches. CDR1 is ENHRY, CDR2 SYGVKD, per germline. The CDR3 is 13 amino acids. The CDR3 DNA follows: TGTGCCACGGGACAGGGGAGCTCCTACGAGCAGTACTTC. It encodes CATGQGSSYEQYF.

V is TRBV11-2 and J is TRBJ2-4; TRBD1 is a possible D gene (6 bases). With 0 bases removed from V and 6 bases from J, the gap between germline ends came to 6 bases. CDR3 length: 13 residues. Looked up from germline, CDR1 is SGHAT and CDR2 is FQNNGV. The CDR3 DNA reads TGTGCCAGCAGCTTAGAGGACAGAAACATTCAGTACTTC. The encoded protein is CASSLEDRNIQYF.

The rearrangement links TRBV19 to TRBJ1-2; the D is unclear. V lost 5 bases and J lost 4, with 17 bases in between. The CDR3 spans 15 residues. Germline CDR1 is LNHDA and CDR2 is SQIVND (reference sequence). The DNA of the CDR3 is TGTGCCAGTAGTGACGGGAATGGGGTCTTCTATGGCTACACCTTC. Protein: CASSDGNGVFYGYTF.

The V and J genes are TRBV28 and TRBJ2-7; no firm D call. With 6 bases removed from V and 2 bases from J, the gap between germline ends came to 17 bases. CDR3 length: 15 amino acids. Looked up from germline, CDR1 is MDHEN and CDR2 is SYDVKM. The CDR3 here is CASSPNPSPPYEQYF. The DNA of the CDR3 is TGTGCCAGCAGCCCGAATCCTTCGCCCCCCTACGAGCAGTACTTC.

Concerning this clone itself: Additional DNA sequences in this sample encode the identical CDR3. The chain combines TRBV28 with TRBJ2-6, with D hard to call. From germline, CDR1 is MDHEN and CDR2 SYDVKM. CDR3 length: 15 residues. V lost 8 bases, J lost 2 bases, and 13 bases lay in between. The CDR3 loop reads CASCPPWTGANVLTF. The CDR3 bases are TGTGCCAGCTGTCCCCCGTGGACTGGGGCCAACGTCCTGACTTTC. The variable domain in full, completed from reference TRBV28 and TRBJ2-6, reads DVKVTQSSRYLVKRTGEKVFLECVQDMDHENMFWYRQDPGLGLRLIYFSYDVKMKEKGDIPEGYSVSREKKERFSLILESASTNQTSMYLCASCPPWTGANVLTFGAGSRLTVL.

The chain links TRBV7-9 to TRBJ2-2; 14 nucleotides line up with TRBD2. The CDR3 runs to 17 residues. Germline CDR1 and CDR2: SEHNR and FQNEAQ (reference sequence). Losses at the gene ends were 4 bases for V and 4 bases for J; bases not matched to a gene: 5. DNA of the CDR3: TGTGCCAGCAGCTGGGGACTAGCGGGAGCTAGCACCGGGGAGCTGTTTTTT. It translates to CASSWGLAGASTGELFF.

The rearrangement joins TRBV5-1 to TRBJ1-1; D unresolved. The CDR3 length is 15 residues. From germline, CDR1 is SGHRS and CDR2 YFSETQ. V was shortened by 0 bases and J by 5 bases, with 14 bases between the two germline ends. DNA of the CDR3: TGCGCCAGCAGCTTGGAATGGGGAAAGTGGACTGAAGCTTTCTTT. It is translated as CASSLEWGKWTEAFF.

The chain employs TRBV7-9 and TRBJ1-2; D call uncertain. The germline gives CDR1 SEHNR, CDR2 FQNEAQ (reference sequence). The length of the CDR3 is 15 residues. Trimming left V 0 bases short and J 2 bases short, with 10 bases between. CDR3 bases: TGTGCCAGCAGCTTAGCACCGACACAAAACTATGGCTACACCTTC. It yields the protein CASSLAPTQNYGYTF.

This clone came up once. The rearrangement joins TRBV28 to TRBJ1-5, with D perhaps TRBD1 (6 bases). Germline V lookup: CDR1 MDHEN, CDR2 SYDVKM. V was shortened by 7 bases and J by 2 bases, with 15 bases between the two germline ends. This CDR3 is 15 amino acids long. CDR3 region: CASNRGPGGNQPQHF. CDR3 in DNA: TGTGCCAGCAACCGGGGGCCCGGGGGCAATCAGCCCCAGCATTTT.

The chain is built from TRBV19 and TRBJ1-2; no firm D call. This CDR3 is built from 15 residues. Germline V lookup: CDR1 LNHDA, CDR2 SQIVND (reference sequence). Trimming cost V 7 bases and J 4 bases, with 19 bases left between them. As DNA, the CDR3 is TGTGCCAGTAACCAGGAGACCAACTGGGGCTATGGCTACACCTTC. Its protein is CASNQETNWGYGYTF.

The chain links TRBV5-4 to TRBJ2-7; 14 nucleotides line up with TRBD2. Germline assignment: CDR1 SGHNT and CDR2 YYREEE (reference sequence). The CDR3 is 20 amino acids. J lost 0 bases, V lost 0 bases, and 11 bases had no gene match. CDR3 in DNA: TGTGCCAGCAGCTTGGGGGGGACTAGCGGGAGTTTAGTCCTCTCCTACGAGCAGTACTTC. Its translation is CASSLGGTSGSLVLSYEQYF.

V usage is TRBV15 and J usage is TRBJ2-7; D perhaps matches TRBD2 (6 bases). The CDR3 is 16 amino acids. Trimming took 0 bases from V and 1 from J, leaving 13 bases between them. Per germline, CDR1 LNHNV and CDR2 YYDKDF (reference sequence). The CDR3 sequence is CATSRESTGASYEQYF. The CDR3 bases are TGTGCCACCAGCAGAGAATCCACGGGAGCGTCCTACGAGCAGTACTTC.

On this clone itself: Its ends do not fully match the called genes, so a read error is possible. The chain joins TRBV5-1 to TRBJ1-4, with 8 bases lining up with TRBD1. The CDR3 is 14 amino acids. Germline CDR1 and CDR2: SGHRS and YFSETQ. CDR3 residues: CASTLLTGDEKLFF. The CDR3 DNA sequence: TGCGCCAGCACCTTGTTGACAGGGGATGAAAAACTGTTTTTT.

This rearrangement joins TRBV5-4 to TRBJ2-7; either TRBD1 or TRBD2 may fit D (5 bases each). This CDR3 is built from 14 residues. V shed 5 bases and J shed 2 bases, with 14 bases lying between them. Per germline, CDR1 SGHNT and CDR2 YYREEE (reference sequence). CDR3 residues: CASSSPGRTYEQYF. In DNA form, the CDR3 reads TGTGCCAGCAGTTCGCCGGGACGGACCTACGAGCAGTACTTC.

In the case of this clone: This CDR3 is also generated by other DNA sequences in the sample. CDR3: CASNSNQPQHF. CDR3 nucleotides: TGTGCCAGCAACAGCAATCAGCCCCAGCATTTT. This sequence joins TRBV28 and TRBJ1-5, with unresolved D. The CDR3 runs 11 residues. CDR1 is MDHEN, CDR2 SYDVKM, per germline. V gave up 7 bases and J gave up 1 base, with 2 bases separating them.

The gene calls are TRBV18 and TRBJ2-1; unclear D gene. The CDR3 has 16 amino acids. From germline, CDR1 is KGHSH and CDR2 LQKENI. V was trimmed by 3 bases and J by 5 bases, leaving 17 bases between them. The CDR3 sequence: CASSPISLGLNNEQFF. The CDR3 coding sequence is TGTGCCAGCTCACCGATATCTTTAGGGCTTAACAATGAGCAGTTCTTC.

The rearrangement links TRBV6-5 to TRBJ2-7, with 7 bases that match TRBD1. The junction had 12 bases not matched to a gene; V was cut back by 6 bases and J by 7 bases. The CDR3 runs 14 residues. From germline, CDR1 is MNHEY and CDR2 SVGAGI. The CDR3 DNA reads TGTGCCAGCAGCATGACAGGGCAGGGGGTTGAGCAGTACTTC. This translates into CASSMTGQGVEQYF.

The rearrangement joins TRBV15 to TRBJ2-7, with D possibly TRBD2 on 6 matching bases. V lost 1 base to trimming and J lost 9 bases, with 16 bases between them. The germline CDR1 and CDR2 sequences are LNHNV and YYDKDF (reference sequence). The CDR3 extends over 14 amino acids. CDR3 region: CATSRAEGTPRQYF. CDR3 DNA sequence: TGTGCCACCAGCAGAGCGGAGGGTACGCCTAGGCAGTACTTC.

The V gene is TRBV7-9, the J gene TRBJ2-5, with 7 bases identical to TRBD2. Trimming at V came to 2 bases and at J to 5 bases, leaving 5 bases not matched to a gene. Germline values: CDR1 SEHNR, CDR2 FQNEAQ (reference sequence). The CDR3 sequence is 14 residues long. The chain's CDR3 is CASSLFRGGETQYF. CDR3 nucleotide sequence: TGTGCCAGCAGCTTATTTAGGGGAGGGGAGACCCAGTACTTC.